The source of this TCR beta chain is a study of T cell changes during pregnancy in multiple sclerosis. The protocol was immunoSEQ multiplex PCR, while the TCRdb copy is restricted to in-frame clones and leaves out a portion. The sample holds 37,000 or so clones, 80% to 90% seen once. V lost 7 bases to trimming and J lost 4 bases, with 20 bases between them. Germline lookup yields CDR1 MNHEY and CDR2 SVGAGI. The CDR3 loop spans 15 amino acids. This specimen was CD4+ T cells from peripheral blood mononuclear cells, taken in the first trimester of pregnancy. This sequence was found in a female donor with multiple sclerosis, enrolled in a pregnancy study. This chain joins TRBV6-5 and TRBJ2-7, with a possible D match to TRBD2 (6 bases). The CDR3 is CASTLTSAAGYEQYF. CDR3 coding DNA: TGTGCCAGCACCTTGACCTCTGCGGCGGGGTACGAGCAGTACTTC.